The next 14 T cell receptor beta chains were all read from a single sample in a study of blood T cell repertoires in COVID-19. Produced via immunoSEQ multiplex PCR; TCRdb's table is partial and in-frame only. The data show approximately 10,000 clones, about 71% seen once. The material sequenced was peripheral blood. The receptors originated from a man aged 60-69 years with COVID-19, enrolled during active disease.

The chain is built from TRBV2 and TRBJ1-1; 9 bases are shared with TRBD1. The CDR3 contains 14 residues. The trim removed 4 bases at V and 5 bases at J, leaving 5 bases unmatched. CDR1 is SNHLY, CDR2 FYNNEI, per germline. This CDR3 is CASSVQGARTEAFF. The CDR3 bases are TGTGCCAGCAGTGTACAGGGGGCCCGGACTGAAGCTTTCTTT.

The CDR3 spells CASSDAGGNEKLFF. DNA of the CDR3: TGCGCCAGCAGCGACGCGGGCGGTAATGAAAAACTGTTTTTT. The rearrangement uses TRBV5-1 and TRBJ1-4; D unclear. Between the trimmed V and J ends, which lost 4 bases and 4 bases, there was a span of 11 bases. CDR3 length equals 14 residues. Germline CDR1 SGHRS, CDR2 YFSETQ. The full variable domain, with the rest looked up from reference TRBV5-1 and TRBJ1-4, is KAGVTQTPRYLIKTRGQQVTLSCSPISGHRSVSWYQQTPGQGLQFLFEYFSETQRNKGNFPGRFSGRQFSNSRSEMNVSTLELGDSALYLCASSDAGGNEKLFFGSGTQLSVL.

The CDR3 protein is CASSARRDRGRGNTIYF. CDR3 nucleotides: TGTGCCAGCAGTGCCCGACGGGACAGGGGGCGAGGAAACACCATATATTTT. The chain is built from TRBV6-1 and TRBJ1-3; 12 bases agree with TRBD1. Germline V CDR1 and CDR2: MNHNS, SASEGT. V lost 4 bases and J lost 4; bases outside the gene matches: 8. The CDR3 runs 17 residues.

The rearrangement links TRBV7-9 to TRBJ1-1; D call uncertain. CDR3 length equals 14 residues. The V gene's germline CDR1 is SEHNR and CDR2 FQNEAQ (reference sequence). V was pared by 5 bases and J by 4 bases, with 14 bases between. The CDR3: CASSPPSGSTEAFF. The CDR3 DNA reads TGTGCCAGCAGCCCCCCCAGTGGGAGCACTGAAGCTTTCTTT.

The J gene is TRBJ1-1, the V gene TRBV18; D unresolved. Trimming pared 3 bases from V and 2 bases from J, leaving 13 bases between. The CDR3 is 15 residues long. Germline V gene data show CDR1 as KGHSH and CDR2 as LQKENI. The CDR3: CASSPSVQRNTEAFF. The CDR3 nucleotides read TGTGCCAGCTCACCGAGTGTACAGAGAAACACTGAAGCTTTCTTT.

The sample holds a few counts of this clone. This chain joins TRBV27 and TRBJ1-2; a possible D gene is TRBD1 (6 bases). Deletions cut 0 bases from V and 3 bases from J, with 8 bases between. Germline values: CDR1 MNHEY, CDR2 SMNVEV (reference sequence). CDR3 length equals 14 residues. Here the CDR3 DNA reads TGTGCCAGCAGTTTATCACAGGGTTACTATGGCTACACCTTC. This codes for CASSLSQGYYGYTF.

The chain combines TRBV7-6 with TRBJ1-1; 9 bases align to TRBD1. Trimming removed 3 bases from V and 8 bases from J; junction bases left unmatched: 1. The CDR3 contains 12 residues. Germline V CDR1 and CDR2: SGHVS, FNYEAQ. Here the CDR3 DNA reads TGTGCCAGCAGCTTGGACAGGGGAGAAGCTTTCTTT. Amino acids: CASSLDRGEAFF. The full variable domain, in which reference TRBV7-6 and TRBJ1-1 provide the parts outside the CDR3, is GAGVSQSPRYKVTKRGQDVALRCDPISGHVSLYWYRQALGQGPEFLTYFNYEAQQDKSGLPNDRFSAERPEGSISTLTIQRTEQRDSAMYRCASSLDRGEAFFGQGTRLTVV.

In its sample, this clone was seen a few times. The chain combines TRBV6-2 or TRBV6-3 with TRBJ2-2; 10 bases are a match to TRBD2. Germline trimming cut 5 bases from V and 3 bases from J; bases unmatched to any gene: 6. The CDR3 covers 16 residues. From germline, CDR1 is MNHEY and CDR2 SVGEGT. CDR3 sequence (DNA): TGTGCCAGCAGTGACTTAGCGGGGGGAGACACCGGGGAGCTGTTTTTT. Its protein product is CASSDLAGGDTGELFF.

This sequence joins TRBV27 and TRBJ2-7, with D maybe TRBD2 (6 bases). V lost 3 bases and J 3 bases, leaving 9 bases between the germline ends. This CDR3 has 13 residues. Looked up from germline, CDR1 is MNHEY and CDR2 is SMNVEV (reference sequence). This chain's CDR3 is CASSLGLNYEQYF. CDR3 nucleotides: TGTGCCAGCAGTTTGGGACTGAACTACGAGCAGTACTTC.

The gene calls are TRBV6-6 and TRBJ2-3; TRBD1 aligns across 9 bases. The CDR3 length is 14 residues. The J segment lost 1 base and the V segment lost 8 bases, leaving 4 bases of the junction unmatched. Germline V gives CDR1 MNHNY, CDR2 SVGAGI (reference sequence). The CDR3 loop is CASEWDRGTDTQYF. CDR3 coding DNA: TGTGCCAGCGAATGGGACAGGGGCACAGATACGCAGTATTTT.

This clone was counted once. The DNA of the CDR3 is TGTGCCAGCAGTACAGAGAACTATGGCTACACCTTC. This codes for CASSTENYGYTF. The chain carries TRBV12-3 or TRBV12-4 and TRBJ1-2; D is unresolved. V shed 5 bases and J shed 2 bases, with 6 bases lying between them. CDR3 length equals 12 residues.

The gene calls are TRBV6-6 and TRBJ2-7; 8 bases are a match to TRBD2. CDR1 is MNHNY, CDR2 SVGAGI, per germline (reference sequence). V lost 5 bases and J lost 0; bases outside the gene matches: 3. This CDR3 comprises 14 residues. The CDR3 loop reads CASSRTSLSYEQYF. DNA of the CDR3: TGTGCCAGCAGTCGGACTAGCCTCTCCTACGAGCAGTACTTC.

This chain uses TRBV7-9 with TRBJ2-3, with D possibly matching TRBD1 (6 bases). The V end was cut by 5 bases, the J end by 5 bases, with 14 bases between. Germline CDR1 is SEHNR and CDR2 is FQNEAQ (reference sequence). This CDR3 is built from 14 residues. CDR3 protein: CASSPGGRGDTQYF. Here the CDR3 DNA reads TGTGCCAGCAGCCCTGGGGGCAGGGGAGATACGCAGTATTTT.

The V call is TRBV7-3, the J call TRBJ1-6; D unclear. Trimming stripped 1 base from V and 0 bases from J, with 7 bases between. The length of the CDR3 is 16 residues. Germline V CDR1 and CDR2: SGHTA, FQGTGA. This chain's CDR3 is CASSLRGISYNSPLHF. The CDR3 region has the DNA TGTGCCAGCAGCTTAAGAGGGATCTCCTATAATTCACCCCTCCACTTT.